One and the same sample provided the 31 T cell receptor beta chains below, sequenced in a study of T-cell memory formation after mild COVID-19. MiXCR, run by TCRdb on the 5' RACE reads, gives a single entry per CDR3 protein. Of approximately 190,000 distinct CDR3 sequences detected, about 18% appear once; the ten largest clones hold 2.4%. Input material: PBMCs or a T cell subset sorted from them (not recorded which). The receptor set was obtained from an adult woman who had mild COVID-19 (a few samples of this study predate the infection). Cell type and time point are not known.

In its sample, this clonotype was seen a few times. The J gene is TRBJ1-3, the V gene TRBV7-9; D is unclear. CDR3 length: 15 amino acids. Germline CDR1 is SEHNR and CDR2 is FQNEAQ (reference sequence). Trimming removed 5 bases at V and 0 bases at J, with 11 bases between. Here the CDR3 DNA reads TGTGCCAGCAGCCCTTCTGCGTCCTCTGGAAACACCATATATTTT. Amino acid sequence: CASSPSASSGNTIYF.

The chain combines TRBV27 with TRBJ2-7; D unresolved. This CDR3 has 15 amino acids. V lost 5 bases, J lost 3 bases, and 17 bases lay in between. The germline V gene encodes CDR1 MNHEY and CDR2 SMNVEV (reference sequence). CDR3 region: CASSTGLGISYEQYF. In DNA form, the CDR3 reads TGTGCCAGCAGTACCGGGCTCGGTATAAGCTACGAGCAGTACTTC.

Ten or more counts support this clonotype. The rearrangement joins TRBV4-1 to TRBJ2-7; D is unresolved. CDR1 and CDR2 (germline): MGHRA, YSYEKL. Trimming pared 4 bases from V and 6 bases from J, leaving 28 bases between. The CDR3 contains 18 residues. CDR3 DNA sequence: TGCGCCAGCAGCCTGATTTCTATCCCGAGCCGTCGACCCTCCGAGCAGTACTTC. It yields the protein CASSLISIPSRRPSEQYF.

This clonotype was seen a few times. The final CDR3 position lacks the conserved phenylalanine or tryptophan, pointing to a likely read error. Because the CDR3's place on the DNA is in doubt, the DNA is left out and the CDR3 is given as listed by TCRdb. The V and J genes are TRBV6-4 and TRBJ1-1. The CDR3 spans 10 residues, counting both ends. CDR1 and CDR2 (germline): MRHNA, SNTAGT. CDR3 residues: CASSDSVYAR.

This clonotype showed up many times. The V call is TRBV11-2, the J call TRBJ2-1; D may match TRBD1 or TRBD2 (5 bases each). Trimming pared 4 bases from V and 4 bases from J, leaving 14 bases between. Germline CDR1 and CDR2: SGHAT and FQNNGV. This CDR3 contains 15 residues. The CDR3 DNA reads TGTGCCAGCAGCTGGGGGAAGGGTGGATACAATGAGCAGTTCTTC. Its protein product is CASSWGKGGYNEQFF.

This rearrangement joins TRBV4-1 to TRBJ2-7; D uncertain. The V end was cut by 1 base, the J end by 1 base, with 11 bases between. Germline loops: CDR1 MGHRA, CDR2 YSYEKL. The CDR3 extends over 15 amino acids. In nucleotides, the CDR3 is TGCGCCAGCAGCCAAGTATTGGCGGTTTCCTACGAGCAGTACTTC. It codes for CASSQVLAVSYEQYF.

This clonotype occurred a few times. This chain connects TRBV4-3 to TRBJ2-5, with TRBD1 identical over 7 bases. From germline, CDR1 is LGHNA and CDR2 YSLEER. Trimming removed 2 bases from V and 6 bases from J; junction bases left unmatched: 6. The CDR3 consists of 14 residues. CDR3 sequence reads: CASSQQTGLQTQYF. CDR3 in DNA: TGCGCCAGCAGCCAACAGACAGGGCTCCAGACCCAGTACTTC.

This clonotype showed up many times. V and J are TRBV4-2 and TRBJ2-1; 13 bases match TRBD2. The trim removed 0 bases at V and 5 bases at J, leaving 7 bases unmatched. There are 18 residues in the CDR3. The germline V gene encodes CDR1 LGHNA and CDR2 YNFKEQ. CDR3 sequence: CASSQDLGLAGSNNEQFF. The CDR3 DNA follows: TGTGCCAGCAGCCAAGATTTGGGACTAGCGGGAAGTAACAATGAGCAGTTCTTC.

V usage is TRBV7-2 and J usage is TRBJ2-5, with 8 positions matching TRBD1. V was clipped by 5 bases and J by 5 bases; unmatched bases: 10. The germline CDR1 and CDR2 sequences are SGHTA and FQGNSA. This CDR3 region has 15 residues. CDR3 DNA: TGTGCCAGCAGCCCCCGGACAGGGCCGGGGGAGACCCAGTACTTC. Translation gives CASSPRTGPGETQYF.

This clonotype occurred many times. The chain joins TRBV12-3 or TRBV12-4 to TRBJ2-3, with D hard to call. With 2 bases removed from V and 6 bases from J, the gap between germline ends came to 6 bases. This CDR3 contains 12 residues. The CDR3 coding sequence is TGTGCCAGCAGTTTAAACTCCGATACGCAGTATTTT. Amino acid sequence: CASSLNSDTQYF.

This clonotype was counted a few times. The DNA for the CDR3 is TGTGCCAGCAGTTACGGGGGACTCGGCACAGATACGCAGTATTTT. Amino acids: CASSYGGLGTDTQYF. The V call is TRBV6-5, the J call TRBJ2-3; a possible D gene is TRBD2 (6 bases). V was cut by 2 bases and J by 1 base, with 10 bases left in between. Per the germline V gene, CDR1 is MNHEY and CDR2 is SVGAGI. The CDR3 is 15 residues long.

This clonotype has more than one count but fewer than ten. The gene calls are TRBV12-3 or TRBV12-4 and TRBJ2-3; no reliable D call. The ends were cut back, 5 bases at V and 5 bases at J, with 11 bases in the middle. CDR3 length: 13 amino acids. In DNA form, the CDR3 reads TGTGCCAGCAGTCCCCCCGGCCGAGATACGCAGTATTTT. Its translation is CASSPPGRDTQYF.

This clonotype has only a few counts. The CDR3 nucleotides read TGTGCCAGCAGTTACTCTTTGGTGACAGATACGCAGTATTTT. This encodes CASSYSLVTDTQYF. The chain uses TRBV6-2 or TRBV6-3 and TRBJ2-3; D remains unclear. The CDR3 contains 14 residues. Germline V gene lookup returns CDR1 MNHEY and CDR2 SVGEGT. The V end lost 0 bases, the J end lost 3 bases, and 7 bases lay between the germline ends.

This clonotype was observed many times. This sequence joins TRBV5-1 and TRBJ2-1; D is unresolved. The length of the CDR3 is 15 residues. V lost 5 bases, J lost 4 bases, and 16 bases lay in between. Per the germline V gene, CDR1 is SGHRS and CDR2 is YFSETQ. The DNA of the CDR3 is TGCGCCAGCAGACCTATATTCATAGAATACAATGAGCAGTTCTTC. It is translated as CASRPIFIEYNEQFF.

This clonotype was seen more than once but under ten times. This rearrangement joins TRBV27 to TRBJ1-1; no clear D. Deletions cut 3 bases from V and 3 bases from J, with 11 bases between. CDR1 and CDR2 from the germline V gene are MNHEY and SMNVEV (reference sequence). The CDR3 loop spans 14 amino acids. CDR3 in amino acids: CASSLNSGDTEAFF. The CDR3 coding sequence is TGTGCCAGCAGTTTGAACTCCGGGGACACTGAAGCTTTCTTT.

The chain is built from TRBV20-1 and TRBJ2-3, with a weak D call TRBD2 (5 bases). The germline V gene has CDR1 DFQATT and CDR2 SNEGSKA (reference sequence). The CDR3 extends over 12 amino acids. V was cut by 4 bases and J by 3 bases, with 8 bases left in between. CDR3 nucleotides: TGCAGTGCTACGGACTTAACAGATACGCAGTATTTT. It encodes CSATDLTDTQYF.

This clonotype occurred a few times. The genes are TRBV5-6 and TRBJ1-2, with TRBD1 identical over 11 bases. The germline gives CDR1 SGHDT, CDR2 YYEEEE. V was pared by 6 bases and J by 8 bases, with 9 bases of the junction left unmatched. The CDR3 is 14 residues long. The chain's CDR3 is CASISRTGGGGYTF. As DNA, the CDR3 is TGTGCCAGCATCTCGAGGACAGGGGGCGGAGGCTACACCTTC.

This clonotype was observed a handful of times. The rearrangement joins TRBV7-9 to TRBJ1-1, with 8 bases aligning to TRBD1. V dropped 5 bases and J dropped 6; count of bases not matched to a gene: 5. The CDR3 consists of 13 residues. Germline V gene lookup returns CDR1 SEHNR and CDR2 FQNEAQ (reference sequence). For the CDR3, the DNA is TGTGCCAGCAGCGAGGACAGGGTGGCTGAAGCTTTCTTT. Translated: CASSEDRVAEAFF.

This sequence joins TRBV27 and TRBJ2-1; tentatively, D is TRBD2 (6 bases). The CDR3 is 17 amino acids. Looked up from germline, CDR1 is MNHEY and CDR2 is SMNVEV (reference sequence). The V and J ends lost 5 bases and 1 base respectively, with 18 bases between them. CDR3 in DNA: TGTGCCAGCAGTCCAACCAGGGCGGGGCATTCCTACAATGAGCAGTTCTTC. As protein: CASSPTRAGHSYNEQFF.

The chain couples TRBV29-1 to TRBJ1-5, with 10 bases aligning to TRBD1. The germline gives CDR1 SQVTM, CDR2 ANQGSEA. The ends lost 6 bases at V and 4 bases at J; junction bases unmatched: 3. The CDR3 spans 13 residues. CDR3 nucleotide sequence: TGCAGCGTCCGGACAGGGGGGAATCAGCCCCAGCATTTT. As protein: CSVRTGGNQPQHF.

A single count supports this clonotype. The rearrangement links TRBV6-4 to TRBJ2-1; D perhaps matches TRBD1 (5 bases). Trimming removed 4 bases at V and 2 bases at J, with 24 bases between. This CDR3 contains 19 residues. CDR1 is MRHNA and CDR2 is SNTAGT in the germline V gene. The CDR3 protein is CASSASTTTPDTAYNEQFF. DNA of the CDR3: TGTGCCAGCAGTGCAAGCACGACGACGCCGGACACAGCCTACAATGAGCAGTTCTTC.

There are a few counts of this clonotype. The CDR3 region has the DNA TGCAGCGCTAATACAGGGAGGGTAACTGAAGCTTTCTTT. Protein sequence: CSANTGRVTEAFF. This chain joins TRBV29-1 and TRBJ1-1; D may be TRBD1 (6 bases). Germline CDR1 is SQVTM and CDR2 is ANQGSEA. Trimming left V 7 bases short and J 5 bases short, with 17 bases between. The CDR3 has 13 residues.

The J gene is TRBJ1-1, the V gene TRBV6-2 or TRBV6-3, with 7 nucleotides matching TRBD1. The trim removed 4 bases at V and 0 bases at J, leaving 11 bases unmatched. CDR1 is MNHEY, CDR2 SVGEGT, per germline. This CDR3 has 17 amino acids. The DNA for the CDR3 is TGTGCCAGCAGTTCGACAGAAAGGGGGCTTATGAACACTGAAGCTTTCTTT. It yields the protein CASSSTERGLMNTEAFF.

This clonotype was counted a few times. The CDR3 is CATSDSSGKSSYNEQFF. The CDR3 DNA sequence: TGTGCCACCAGTGACTCCTCGGGGAAAAGCTCCTACAATGAGCAGTTCTTC. The chain combines TRBV24-1 with TRBJ2-1; TRBD2 might be the D (5 bases). Germline V gene lookup returns CDR1 KGHDR and CDR2 SFDVKD. The CDR3 is 17 amino acids. V lost 4 bases to trimming and J lost 0 bases, with 15 bases between them.

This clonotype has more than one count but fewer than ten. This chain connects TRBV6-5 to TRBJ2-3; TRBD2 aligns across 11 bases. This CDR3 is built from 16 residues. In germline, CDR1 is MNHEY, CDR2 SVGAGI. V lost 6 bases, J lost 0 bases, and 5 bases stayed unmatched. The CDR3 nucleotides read TGTGCCAGCAGGAGACTAGCGGGGTCTAGCACAGATACGCAGTATTTT. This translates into CASRRLAGSSTDTQYF.

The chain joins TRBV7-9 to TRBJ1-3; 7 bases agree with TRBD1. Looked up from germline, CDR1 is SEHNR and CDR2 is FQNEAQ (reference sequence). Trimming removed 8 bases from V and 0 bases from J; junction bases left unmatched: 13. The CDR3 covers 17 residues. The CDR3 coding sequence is TGTGCCAGCGGCGACAGGGCCCCTGGAACCTCTGGAAACACCATATATTTT. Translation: CASGDRAPGTSGNTIYF.

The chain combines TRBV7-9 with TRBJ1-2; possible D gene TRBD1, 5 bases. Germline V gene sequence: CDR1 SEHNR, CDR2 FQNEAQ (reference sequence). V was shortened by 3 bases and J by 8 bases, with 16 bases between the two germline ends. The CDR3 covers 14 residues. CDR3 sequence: CASSFTPRGRGYTF. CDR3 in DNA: TGTGCCAGCAGCTTCACGCCACGGGGCCGGGGCTACACCTTC.

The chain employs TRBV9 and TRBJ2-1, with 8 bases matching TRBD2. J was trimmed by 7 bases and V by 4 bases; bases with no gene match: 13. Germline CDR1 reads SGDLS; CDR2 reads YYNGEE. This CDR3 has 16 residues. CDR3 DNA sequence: TGTGCCAGCAGCCTCTTGGGGATAGCGGGATTGAATGAGCAGTTCTTC. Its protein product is CASSLLGIAGLNEQFF.

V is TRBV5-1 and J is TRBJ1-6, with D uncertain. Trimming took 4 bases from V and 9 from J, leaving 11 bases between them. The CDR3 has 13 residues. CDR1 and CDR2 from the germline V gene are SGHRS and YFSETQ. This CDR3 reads CASSGEAPSPLHF. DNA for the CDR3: TGCGCCAGCAGCGGGGAGGCTCCTTCACCCCTCCACTTT.

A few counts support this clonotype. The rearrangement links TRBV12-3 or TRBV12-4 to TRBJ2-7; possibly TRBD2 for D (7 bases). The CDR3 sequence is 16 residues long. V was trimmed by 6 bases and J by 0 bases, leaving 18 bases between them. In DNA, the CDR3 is TGTGCCAGCAGCCCGGGTGGGGAGGGGGGCTCCTACGAGCAGTACTTC. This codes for CASSPGGEGGSYEQYF.

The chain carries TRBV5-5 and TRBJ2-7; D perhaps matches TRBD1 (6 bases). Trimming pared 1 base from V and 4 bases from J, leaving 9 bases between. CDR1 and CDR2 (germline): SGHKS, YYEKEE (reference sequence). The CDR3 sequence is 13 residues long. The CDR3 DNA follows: TGTGCCAGCAGCTTGTGGGACATTTACGAGCAGTACTTC. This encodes CASSLWDIYEQYF.